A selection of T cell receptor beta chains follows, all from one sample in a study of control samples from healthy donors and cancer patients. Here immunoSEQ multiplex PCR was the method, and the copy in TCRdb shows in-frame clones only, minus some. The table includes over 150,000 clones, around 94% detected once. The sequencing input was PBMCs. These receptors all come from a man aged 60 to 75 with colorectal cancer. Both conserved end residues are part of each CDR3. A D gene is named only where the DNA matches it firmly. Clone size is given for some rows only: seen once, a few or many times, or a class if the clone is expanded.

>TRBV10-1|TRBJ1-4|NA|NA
TGCGCCAACCCCACGAGGGCTGTTTTT
CANPTRAVF
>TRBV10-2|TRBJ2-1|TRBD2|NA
TGCGCCAGCAGTGAGAGGCCCAGCGGGGGGGCCTACAATGAGCAGTTCTTC
CASSERPSGGAYNEQFF
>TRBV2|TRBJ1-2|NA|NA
TGTGCCAGCAGTTTACGGGGGCTGAACTATGGCTACACCTTC
CASSLRGLNYGYTF
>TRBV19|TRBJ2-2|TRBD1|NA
TGTGCCAGTGGGGACAGGGGGAACACCGGGGAGCTGTTTTTT
CASGDRGNTGELFF
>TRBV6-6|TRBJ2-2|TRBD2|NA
TGTGCCAGCATCAGTAGCGGGGGGCACAACACCGGGGAGCTGTTTTTT
CASISSGGHNTGELFF
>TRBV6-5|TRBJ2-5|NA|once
TGTGCCAGCAGCGCAGGGAATTGGGAGACCCAGTACTTC
CASSAGNWETQYF
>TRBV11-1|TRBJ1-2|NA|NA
TGTGCCAGCAGCTCGGAAACAGGAACCTATGGCTACACCTTC
CASSSETGTYGYTF
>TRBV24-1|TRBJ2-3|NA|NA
TGTGCCACCAGTGTGTCGGGGTCCGTCACAGATACGCAGTATTTT
CATSVSGSVTDTQYF
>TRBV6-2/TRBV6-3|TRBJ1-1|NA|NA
TGTGCCAGCAGTTATCGCCTGGGGGCCGAGGCTTTCTTT
CASSYRLGAEAFF
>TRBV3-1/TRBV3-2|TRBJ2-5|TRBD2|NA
TGTGCCAGCGGCAGCGGGGGGGCGGGAGAGACCCAGTACTTC
CASGSGGAGETQYF
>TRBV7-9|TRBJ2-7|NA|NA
TGTGCCAGCAGTTTACAGGGAAACGAGCAGTACTTC
CASSLQGNEQYF
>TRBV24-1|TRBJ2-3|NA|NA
TGTGCCACCAGTGATTTCCCGACAGGATATGTTTCTGAGGACACAGATACGCAGTATTTT
CATSDFPTGYVSEDTDTQYF
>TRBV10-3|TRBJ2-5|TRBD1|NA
TGTGCCATCGGGGACAGGCAAGAGACCCAGTACTTC
CAIGDRQETQYF
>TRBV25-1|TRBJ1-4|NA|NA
TGTGCCAGCAGTGAACTGTCAGGGAGTAATGAAAAACTGTTTTTT
CASSELSGSNEKLFF
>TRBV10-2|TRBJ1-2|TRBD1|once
TGCGCCAGCAGTAGACAGGGGAGCTATGGCTACACCTTC
CASSRQGSYGYTF
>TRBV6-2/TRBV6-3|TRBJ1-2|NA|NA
TGTGCCAGCAGTGCGGACTCCTATGGCTACACCTTC
CASSADSYGYTF
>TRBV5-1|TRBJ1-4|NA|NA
TGCGCCAGCAGCCCAGGAGGGGGTCGGGGGGAAAAACTGTTTTTT
CASSPGGGRGEKLFF
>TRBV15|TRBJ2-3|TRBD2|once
TGTGCCACCAGCAGAGATAGAAGCGGGAGAAGCACAGATACGCAGTATTTT
CATSRDRSGRSTDTQYF
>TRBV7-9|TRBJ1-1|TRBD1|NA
TGTGCCAGCAGCTCGTGGGGCCGACAGGGCGGGACTGAAGCTTTCTTT
CASSSWGRQGGTEAFF
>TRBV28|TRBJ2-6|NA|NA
TGTGCCAGCAGTTTAAGGGCCTCGCTTCTTACTGGGGCCAACGTCCTGACTTTC
CASSLRASLLTGANVLTF
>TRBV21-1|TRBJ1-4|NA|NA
TGTGCCAGGAGGAAATTAGGGGACAGGTCCTTCCCAAGTTCTCGGGACTTTGATGAAAAACTGTTTTTT
CARRKLGDRSFPSSRDFDEKLFF
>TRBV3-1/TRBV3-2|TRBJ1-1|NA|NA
TGTGCCAGCAGCCAATCAGGGATGGTCACTGAAGCTTTCTTT
CASSQSGMVTEAFF
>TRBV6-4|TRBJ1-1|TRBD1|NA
TGTGCCAGCAGCCCTGATGGGAGGGGGCGCGGCCGGGCTGAAGCTTTCTTT
CASSPDGRGRGRAEAFF
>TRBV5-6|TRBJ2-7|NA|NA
TGTGCCAGCAGCAAGGACATTACCTACGAGCAGTACTTC
CASSKDITYEQYF
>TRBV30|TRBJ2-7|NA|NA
TGTGCCTGGAGTGTAAGTACAGGCCCCTACGAGCAGTACTTC
CAWSVSTGPYEQYF
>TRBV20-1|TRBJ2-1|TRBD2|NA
TGCAGTGCTAGTGGCGCTAGCGGGGGCCGGGGGGGGAATGAGCAGTTCTTC
CSASGASGGRGGNEQFF
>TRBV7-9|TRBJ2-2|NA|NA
TGTGCCAGCAGACTAAGGGGGTTCACTGACACCGGGGAGCTGTTTTTT
CASRLRGFTDTGELFF
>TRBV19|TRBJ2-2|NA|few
TGTGCCAGTAGTATAGGGATGAACACCGGGGAGCTGTTTTTT
CASSIGMNTGELFF
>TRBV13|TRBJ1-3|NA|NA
TGTGCCAGCAGCTCCCCCCAGGACAGCCGCTCTGGAAACACCATATATTTT
CASSSPQDSRSGNTIYF
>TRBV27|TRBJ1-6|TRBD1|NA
TGTGCCAGCAGTATGACAGGGTATAATTCACCCCTCCACTTT
CASSMTGYNSPLHF
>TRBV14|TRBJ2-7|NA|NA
TGTGCCAGCAGCCAGGGATATCTCGGCGAGCAGTACTTC
CASSQGYLGEQYF
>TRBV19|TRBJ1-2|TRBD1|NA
TGTGCCAGTAGTAAACCACAGGGGGCGGTTGGCTACACCTTC
CASSKPQGAVGYTF
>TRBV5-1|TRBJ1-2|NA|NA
TGCGCCAGCAGCTTGGACTTCACGAACTATGGCTACACCTTC
CASSLDFTNYGYTF
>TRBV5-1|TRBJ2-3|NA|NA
TGCGCCAGCAGCCCCGTCAGTGTAGATACGCAGTATTTT
CASSPVSVDTQYF
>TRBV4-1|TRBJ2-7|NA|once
TGCGCCAGCAGCCAAGGCTCCCAGACGGGGTCCAGGCAGTACTTC
CASSQGSQTGSRQYF
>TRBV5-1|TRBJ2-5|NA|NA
TGCGCCAGCAGCTTGTCTTCGCATAGCAGCCAAGAGACCCAGTACTTC
CASSLSSHSSQETQYF
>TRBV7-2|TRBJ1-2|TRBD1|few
TGTGCCAGCAGCCGGACAGGGGATGCTAACTATGGCTACACCTTC
CASSRTGDANYGYTF
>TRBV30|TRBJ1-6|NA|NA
TGTGCCTGGAGTGTAATGGTCGCCGAAGAACCCCTCCACTTT
CAWSVMVAEEPLHF
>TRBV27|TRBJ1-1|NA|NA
TGTGCCAGCAGGAAAGGGACGGGGGACACTGAAGCTTTCTTT
CASRKGTGDTEAFF
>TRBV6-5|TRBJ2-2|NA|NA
TGTGCCAGCAGTTACGGACGCCTAGGCGGGGAGCTGTTTTTT
CASSYGRLGGELFF
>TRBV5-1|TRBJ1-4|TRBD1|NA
TGCGCCAGCAGCTTGGCCCCTACAGGGGACGATGAAAAACTGTTTTTT
CASSLAPTGDDEKLFF
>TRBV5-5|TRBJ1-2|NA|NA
TGTGCCAGCAGCTTGGATCTTTCCTATGGCTACACCTTC
CASSLDLSYGYTF
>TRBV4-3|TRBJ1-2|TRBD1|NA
TGCGCCAGCAGCCAAGGGACAGGGGTTAACTATGGCTACACCTTC
CASSQGTGVNYGYTF
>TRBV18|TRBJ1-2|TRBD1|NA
TGTGCCAGCTCACCACCCAAAGGGGGCACTAACTATGGCTACACCTTC
CASSPPKGGTNYGYTF
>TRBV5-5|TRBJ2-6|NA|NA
TGTGCCAGCAGCCCGGAAGCGCGTCTCGGGTCTGGGGCCAACGTCCTGACTTTC
CASSPEARLGSGANVLTF
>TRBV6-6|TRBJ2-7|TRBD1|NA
TGTGCCAGCAGTCCGAGGGACAGGGCATACGAGCAGTACTTC
CASSPRDRAYEQYF
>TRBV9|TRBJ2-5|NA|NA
TGTGCCAGCAGCGCGGGGCGGGCCTCCTGGAAGCAAGAGACCCAGTACTTC
CASSAGRASWKQETQYF
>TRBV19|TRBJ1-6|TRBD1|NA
TGTGCCAGTAGTGGACAGGGGTATAATTCACCCCTCCACTTT
CASSGQGYNSPLHF
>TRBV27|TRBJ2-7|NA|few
TGTGCCAGCAGTTTACCGGCGAGGGAGCAGTACTTC
CASSLPAREQYF
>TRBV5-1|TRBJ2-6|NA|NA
TGCGCCAGCAGCTTGCAGGGTAACTCTGGGGCCAACGTCCTGACTTTC
CASSLQGNSGANVLTF
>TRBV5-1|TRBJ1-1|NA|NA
TGCGCCAGCAGCACCGAGAATACACACACTGAAGCTTTCTTT
CASSTENTHTEAFF